These 10 T cell receptor beta chains came from one sample sequenced in a study of blood T cell repertoires in COVID-19. Libraries were prepared by immunoSEQ multiplex PCR; TCRdb keeps only in-frame clonotypes and omits some of them. The sample holds around 200,000 clones, more than 75% seen once. Sequenced input: peripheral blood. These receptors were collected from a woman aged 80 or older with acute or convalescent COVID-19.

The chain has TRBV28 and TRBJ2-3, with 9 bases identical to TRBD2. CDR1 and CDR2 (germline): MDHEN, SYDVKM. This CDR3 is built from 17 residues. The junction had 11 bases not matched to a gene; V was cut back by 4 bases and J by 3 bases. The CDR3, as DNA: TGTGCCAGCAGTTCAGATATAGCGGGAGAAACTACAGATACGCAGTATTTT. This sequence encodes CASSSDIAGETTDTQYF.

The CDR3 DNA reads TGCGCCAGCAGCTTGGCCAGGGAACTAGCGGGAGTCTTGTACCAAGAGACCCAGTACTTC. Translated, it gives CASSLARELAGVLYQETQYF. The chain carries TRBV5-1 and TRBJ2-5; 11 bases fit TRBD2. V gave up 0 bases and J gave up 0 bases; unmatched junction bases: 13. Germline CDR1 SGHRS, CDR2 YFSETQ. This CDR3 contains 20 residues.

This sequence joins TRBV30 and TRBJ2-2, with TRBD2 matching over 8 bases. After removal of 3 bases from V and 1 base from J, the junction contained 10 bases not matched to a gene. The CDR3 consists of 17 residues. Germline lookup yields CDR1 GTSNPN and CDR2 SVGIG (reference sequence). The chain's CDR3 is CAWRGLAGDQNTGELFF. The CDR3 DNA reads TGTGCCTGGAGGGGTCTAGCGGGCGACCAGAACACCGGGGAGCTGTTTTTT. The complete variable domain, with remaining parts taken from reference TRBV30 and TRBJ2-2, reads SQTIHQWPATLVQPVGSPLSLECTVEGTSNPNLYWYRQAAGRGLQLLFYSVGIGQISSEVPQNLSASRPQDRQFILSSKKLLLSDSGFYLCAWRGLAGDQNTGELFFGEGSRLTVL.

The chain employs TRBV6-2 or TRBV6-3 and TRBJ1-5, with D unclear. CDR1 is MNHEY and CDR2 is SVGEGT in the germline V gene. Trimming took 3 bases from V and 9 from J, leaving 9 bases between them. This CDR3 spans 12 amino acids. In DNA, the CDR3 is TGTGCCAGCAGTTATCTGCGGGGGCCCCAGCATTTT. It encodes CASSYLRGPQHF.

This chain uses TRBV29-1 with TRBJ2-1; 8 bases are a match to TRBD2. CDR1 is SQVTM and CDR2 is ANQGSEA in the germline V gene. This CDR3 comprises 15 residues. Unmatched junction bases numbered 7, after V lost 4 bases and J lost 2 bases. CDR3 nucleotides: TGCAGCGTTGTCCCCAGCGGGAGCGCCTACAATGAGCAGTTCTTC. As protein: CSVVPSGSAYNEQFF.

The chain is built from TRBV7-6 and TRBJ2-5; 9 bases align to TRBD2. CDR3 size: 15 residues. From germline, CDR1 is SGHVS and CDR2 FNYEAQ. After removal of 5 bases from V and 3 bases from J, the junction contained 7 bases not matched to a gene. The CDR3 nucleotides read TGTGCCAGCAGCCCTGGGGTAGCGGGAGAAGAGACCCAGTACTTC. It codes for CASSPGVAGEETQYF.

As concerns this clone: Other DNA sequences in the sample encode the same CDR3. The gene calls are TRBV28 and TRBJ1-4; the match to TRBD1 covers 8 bases. CDR1 and CDR2 (germline): MDHEN, SYDVKM. Germline trimming cut 5 bases from V and 8 bases from J; bases unmatched to any gene: 13. The CDR3 covers 16 residues. CDR3 nucleotide sequence: TGTGCCAGCAGTCCAGCTTCCGGGACAGGTGACGAAAAACTGTTTTTT. It translates to CASSPASGTGDEKLFF.

The V call is TRBV5-3, the J call TRBJ2-1; no definite D call. TRBV5-3 is classed as an ORF, of uncertain function. V was pared by 2 bases and J by 1 base, with 7 bases between. The CDR3 contains 14 residues. CDR3 DNA: TGTGCCAGAAGCTTATATGAGTCCTACAATGAGCAGTTCTTC. Encoded protein: CARSLYESYNEQFF.

In this sample, this clone turned up once. The chain is built from TRBV19 and TRBJ1-3, with D possibly being TRBD1 (5 bases). The V end lost 6 bases, the J end lost 3 bases, and 15 bases lay between the germline ends. This CDR3 has 15 residues. Germline V gives CDR1 LNHDA, CDR2 SQIVND (reference sequence). The CDR3 bases are TGTGCCAGTAGCTCACAGGAAGTACGTGGAAACACCATATATTTT. Protein: CASSSQEVRGNTIYF.

This chain joins TRBV7-9 and TRBJ2-1; TRBD2 agrees at 13 bases. The CDR3 consists of 15 residues. V dropped 5 bases and J dropped 9; count of bases not matched to a gene: 7. Per germline, CDR1 SEHNR and CDR2 FQNEAQ (reference sequence). Written as DNA, the CDR3 is TGTGCCAGCAGCGCTGGACTAGCGGGAGTAACTGAGCAGTTCTTC. This codes for CASSAGLAGVTEQFF.